The 28 T cell receptor beta chains reported below all come from one sample, sequenced in a study of OX40 agonist ivuxolimab in advanced cancers. Clones were read by immunoSEQ multiplex PCR, and TCRdb kept only the in-frame ones, dropping some. The sample holds about 64,000 clones, 80% to 90% seen once. Sequences were derived from CD4+ or CD8+ T cells sorted from blood, sampled in a trial of the OX40 agonist ivuxolimab. The receptors stem from an adult with an advanced solid tumor such as melanoma, head and neck, liver or kidney cancer.

This clone was found once. The rearrangement joins TRBV5-1 to TRBJ1-3; 9 positions agree with TRBD1. J was trimmed by 3 bases and V by 4 bases; bases with no gene match: 5. The length of the CDR3 is 15 residues. Germline CDR1 reads SGHRS; CDR2 reads YFSETQ. CDR3 coding DNA: TGCGCCAGCAGCGACACGGACAGGGGTGGAAACACCATATATTTT. Residues: CASSDTDRGGNTIYF.

The chain carries TRBV29-1 and TRBJ1-1; no clear D. Germline values: CDR1 SQVTM, CDR2 ANQGSEA. V dropped 6 bases and J dropped 1 base, with 9 bases sitting between them. The CDR3 is 12 residues long. The DNA for the CDR3 is TGCAGCGTACGGATCACGAACACTGAAGCTTTCTTT. Amino acid sequence: CSVRITNTEAFF.

This clone has a handful of counts. V and J are TRBV5-1 and TRBJ1-6; 10 bases are shared with TRBD1. With V trimmed by 4 bases and J by 2 bases, 3 bases remained unmatched. CDR3 length equals 16 residues. Looked up from germline, CDR1 is SGHRS and CDR2 is YFSETQ. CDR3 region: CASSTGQGTYNSPLHF. CDR3 nucleotide sequence: TGCGCCAGCAGCACGGGACAGGGGACCTATAATTCACCCCTCCACTTT.

The chain couples TRBV6-6 to TRBJ2-3, with 7 bases that match TRBD1. The CDR3 consists of 14 residues. V lost 3 bases and J lost 2; bases outside the gene matches: 2. Germline V gene lookup returns CDR1 MNHNY and CDR2 SVGAGI (reference sequence). The CDR3 is CASSYGQDTDTQYF. In nucleotides, the CDR3 is TGTGCCAGCAGTTATGGACAGGACACAGATACGCAGTATTTT.

This clone was counted only a few times. The junction does not match germline at one end; this may be a read error. The CDR3 protein is CASSPQNTEAFF. The CDR3 DNA is TGTGCCAGCTCGCCACAGAACACTGAAGCTTTCTTT. This chain links TRBV18 with TRBJ1-1; D gene uncertain. This CDR3 comprises 12 residues. Germline lookup yields CDR1 KGHSH and CDR2 LQKENI.

The chain combines TRBV27 with TRBJ2-7; 7 bases agree with TRBD1. Germline CDR1 reads MNHEY; CDR2 reads SMNVEV (reference sequence). V lost 5 bases, J lost 2 bases, and 12 bases stayed unmatched. The CDR3 has 16 residues. The CDR3 reads CASSGIPGTVAYEQYF. Written as DNA, the CDR3 is TGTGCCAGCAGTGGAATACCGGGGACAGTAGCCTACGAGCAGTACTTC.

The chain combines TRBV21-1 with TRBJ1-5; TRBD1, the table's D call, was not compared with the DNA. TRBV21-1 is labeled a pseudogene. The CDR3 totals 20 residues. CDR3 sequence: CASSKARSGEEKRIAQPQHF. CDR3 coding DNA: TGTGCCAGCAGCAAAGCACGGTCAGGGGAAGAAAAGAGGATTGCTCAGCCCCAGCATTTT.

The CDR3 is CASPHGGRALSDTQYF. The DNA for the CDR3 is TGTGCCAGCCCCCACGGGGGGAGGGCCTTGTCGGATACGCAGTATTTT. The gene calls are TRBV2 and TRBJ2-3, with 7 positions matching TRBD2. The J segment lost 6 bases and the V segment lost 8 bases, leaving 17 bases of the junction unmatched. The CDR3 spans 16 residues. From germline, CDR1 is SNHLY and CDR2 FYNNEI. Combining the CDR3 with reference TRBV2 and TRBJ2-3 gives the whole variable domain EPEVTQTPSHQVTQMGQEVILRCVPISNHLYFYWYRQILGQKVEFLVSFYNNEISEKSEIFDDQFSVERPDGSNFTLKIRSTKLEDSAMYFCASPHGGRALSDTQYFGPGTRLTVL.

V gene TRBV9 combines with J gene TRBJ1-3; D gene unclear. This CDR3 is built from 15 residues. The V end was cut by 0 bases, the J end by 2 bases, with 9 bases between. Germline V gene lookup returns CDR1 SGDLS and CDR2 YYNGEE. The CDR3 region is CASSVVGSPGNTIYF. CDR3 DNA sequence: TGTGCCAGCAGCGTAGTGGGTTCCCCTGGAAACACCATATATTTT.

In this sample, this clone turned up a few times. This rearrangement joins TRBV6-1 to TRBJ1-5; D is possibly TRBD1 (6 bases). Germline values: CDR1 MNHNS, CDR2 SASEGT. Trimming removed 4 bases from V and 1 base from J, with 8 bases in between. This CDR3 region has 14 residues. The CDR3 reads CASSGGGSNQPQHF. CDR3 DNA sequence: TGTGCCAGCAGTGGAGGGGGAAGCAATCAGCCCCAGCATTTT.

CDR3 nucleotides: TGTGCCAGTAGTAGACAGGGGTATGAGCAGTTCTTC. Translation: CASSRQGYEQFF. The chain links TRBV19 to TRBJ2-1, with 8 positions matching TRBD1. CDR1 LNHDA and CDR2 SQIVND come from the germline V gene (reference sequence). J gave up 8 bases and V 4 bases, and 1 base lay outside the gene matches. CDR3 length equals 12 residues.

This sequence joins TRBV18 and TRBJ1-5; maybe TRBD1 (5 bases). The CDR3 covers 16 residues. Germline V lookup: CDR1 KGHSH, CDR2 LQKENI. Trimming cost V 1 base and J 2 bases, with 12 bases left between them. CDR3 in DNA: TGTGCCAGCTCACCACTCGGCCAGGGTGGCAATCAGCCCCAGCATTTT. It is translated as CASSPLGQGGNQPQHF.

This clone showed up just a few times. This chain joins TRBV5-1 and TRBJ2-7; no reliable D call. This CDR3 contains 10 residues. Per germline, CDR1 SGHRS and CDR2 YFSETQ. V gave up 7 bases and J gave up 9 bases, with 11 bases separating them. The CDR3 coding sequence is TGCGCCAGCGCTGTCTTAGGGCAGTACTTC. It is translated as CASAVLGQYF.

The chain couples TRBV18 to TRBJ2-7; 8 nucleotides align to TRBD2. The germline gives CDR1 KGHSH, CDR2 LQKENI. This CDR3 region has 17 residues. J gave up 5 bases and V 6 bases, and 18 bases lay outside the gene matches. CDR3 nucleotides: TGTGCCAGCTCCCCGAATAGGAGGACTAGCAGGAGCCACGAGCAGTACTTC. It translates to CASSPNRRTSRSHEQYF.

Points on this clone: A read error may produce the germline difference seen at one junction end. The chain joins TRBV2 to TRBJ2-4; D is unclear. This CDR3 region has 14 residues. Germline CDR1 SNHLY, CDR2 FYNNEI. The CDR3 region has the DNA TGTGCCAGCAATGAATTCGTAGCCAAAAACATTCAGTACTTC. Translated, it gives CASNEFVAKNIQYF.

This clone was picked up a small number of times. The chain recombines TRBV27 with TRBJ2-5, with D perhaps TRBD1 (6 bases). V was cut by 3 bases and J by 1 base, with 9 bases left in between. Germline V gene lookup returns CDR1 MNHEY and CDR2 SMNVEV (reference sequence). The CDR3 is made up of 14 amino acids. This chain's CDR3 is CASSFVDSQETQYF. For the CDR3, the DNA is TGTGCCAGCAGTTTCGTGGACAGCCAAGAGACCCAGTACTTC.

CDR3 residues: CARQGSPDEQYF. The CDR3 DNA reads as TGTGCCAGACAGGGATCGCCCGACGAGCAGTACTTC. The chain carries TRBV6-5 and TRBJ2-7; maybe TRBD1 (6 bases). Trimming removed 9 bases from V and 5 bases from J, with 14 bases in between. Germline loops: CDR1 MNHEY, CDR2 SVGAGI. CDR3 length: 12 residues.

J is TRBJ2-7 and V is TRBV27; no firm D call. Per germline, CDR1 MNHEY and CDR2 SMNVEV (reference sequence). V was shortened by 2 bases and J by 7 bases, with 12 bases between the two germline ends. CDR3 length: 13 residues. The CDR3: CASSLRVYGEQYF. In nucleotides, the CDR3 is TGTGCCAGCAGTTTACGAGTCTACGGGGAGCAGTACTTC.

This sequence joins TRBV2 and TRBJ2-7; no firm D call. The length of the CDR3 is 12 residues. From germline, CDR1 is SNHLY and CDR2 FYNNEI. V lost 6 bases and J lost 2, with 8 bases in between. The CDR3 nucleotides read TGTGCCAGCAGCGACTTACCCTACGAGCAGTACTTC. Its protein is CASSDLPYEQYF.

V gene TRBV6-5 combines with J gene TRBJ1-1; D might be TRBD1 (6 bases). V shed 0 bases and J shed 8 bases, with 10 bases lying between them. Germline V CDR1 and CDR2: MNHEY, SVGAGI. The CDR3 extends over 13 amino acids. CDR3 amino acids: CASSYSTGTEAFF. The DNA for the CDR3 is TGTGCCAGCAGTTACTCGACAGGCACAGAAGCTTTCTTT.

The V gene is TRBV20-1, the J gene TRBJ2-5, with 7 bases identical to TRBD1. CDR1 and CDR2 from the germline V gene are DFQATT and SNEGSKA (reference sequence). This CDR3 region has 11 residues. With V trimmed by 3 bases and J by 11 bases, 6 bases remained unmatched. The DNA for the CDR3 is TGCAGTGCTAGTGGAGTCAGGGGGCAGTACTTC. Residues: CSASGVRGQYF.

The rearrangement links TRBV7-9 to TRBJ1-6, with unresolved D. CDR1 and CDR2 (germline): SEHNR, FQNEAQ (reference sequence). The CDR3 spans 17 residues. Trimming left V 6 bases short and J 3 bases short, with 18 bases between. CDR3 in DNA: TGTGCCAGCAGTTCGGGCAGCTGGAGCGACTATAATTCACCCCTCCACTTT. Protein product: CASSSGSWSDYNSPLHF.

This chain uses TRBV5-8 with TRBJ2-5; 16 positions agree with TRBD2. The trim removed 5 bases at V and 2 bases at J, leaving 3 bases unmatched. CDR1 SGHTS and CDR2 YDEGEE come from the germline V gene. There are 16 residues in the CDR3. The DNA of the CDR3 is TGTGCCAGCAGTCCGGGACTAGCGGGAGGGCAAGAGACCCAGTACTTC. This encodes CASSPGLAGGQETQYF.

The chain carries TRBV21-1 and TRBJ2-2; the table gives TRBD2 as D, unverified against the DNA. TRBV21-1 is described as a pseudogene. This CDR3 has 17 residues. The CDR3 nucleotides are TGTGCCAGCCGTAGGGGTTTAGCGGGGGATAACACCGGGGAGCTGTTTTTT. Protein sequence: CASRRGLAGDNTGELFF.

This clone is classed as medium-sized. The rearrangement uses TRBV18 and TRBJ1-6; D gene unclear. Germline V CDR1 and CDR2: KGHSH, LQKENI. V gave up 4 bases and J gave up 3 bases, with 13 bases separating them. The CDR3 covers 16 residues. CDR3 bases: TGTGCCAGCTCACTTAATCCGGGGATCTATAATTCACCCCTCCACTTT. Its protein product is CASSLNPGIYNSPLHF. Looking up the rest from reference TRBV18 and TRBJ1-6 gives the full variable domain: NAGVMQNPRHLVRRRGQEARLRCSPMKGHSHVYWYRQLPEEGLKFMVYLQKENIIDESGMPKERFSAEFPKEGPSILRIQQVVRGDSAAYFCASSLNPGIYNSPLHFGNGTRLTVT.

V gene TRBV5-4 combines with J gene TRBJ2-1; 7 bases align to TRBD2. V gave up 4 bases and J gave up 7 bases; unmatched junction bases: 8. The CDR3 sequence is 14 residues long. Germline lookup yields CDR1 SGHNT and CDR2 YYREEE (reference sequence). DNA of the CDR3: TGTGCCAGCAGCCCGGGAGCCGGGGGGAATGAGCAGTTCTTC. Translating gives CASSPGAGGNEQFF.

V is TRBV10-1 and J is TRBJ2-4; D gene uncertain. CDR1 is WNHNN and CDR2 is SYGVQD in the germline V gene (reference sequence). This CDR3 contains 15 residues. Trimming removed 0 bases from V and 0 bases from J, with 6 bases in between. The CDR3 region is CASSESGLAKNIQYF. CDR3 nucleotide sequence: TGCGCCAGCAGTGAGTCGGGTCTAGCCAAAAACATTCAGTACTTC.

This rearrangement joins TRBV20-1 to TRBJ1-6; D gene ambiguous. The CDR3 is 11 amino acids. CDR1 and CDR2 from the germline V gene are DFQATT and SNEGSKA (reference sequence). V lost 3 bases, J lost 8 bases, and 5 bases lay in between. CDR3 nucleotides: TGCAGTGCTAGGGGAGATTCACCCCTCCACTTT. Amino acids: CSARGDSPLHF.